This TCR beta chain was recovered during a study of blood T cells in healthy people across ages. Study-level findings and limits: Diversity of TCR beta per million T cells declined in a roughly linear way with age. Aged donors had fewer naive CD4+ cells and lower diversity than long-lived donors.

On this clonotype itself: Its antigen is still unknown.

This CDR3 has 14 residues. The germline V gene has CDR1 MNHNS and CDR2 SASEGT. The germline V and J ends were trimmed by 2 bases and 8 bases, with 15 bases remaining between them. It was with a sample-barcoded 5' primer and a J-beta primer mix that a second PCR of roughly 6 to 11 cycles was run. MiXCR, applied by TCRdb to the 5' RACE reads, yields one record per CDR3 protein. The table shows nearly 1 million distinct CDR3 sequences, with roughly 50% occurring only once. The sequenced material came from blood. The TCR was taken from a woman aged 60-70 years in good health. The chain has TRBV6-1 and TRBJ1-2; D gene unclear. CDR3 coding DNA: TGTGCCAGCAGTGAAAGCTTGGATAGAAGAGGCTACACCTTC. It translates to CASSESLDRRGYTF.